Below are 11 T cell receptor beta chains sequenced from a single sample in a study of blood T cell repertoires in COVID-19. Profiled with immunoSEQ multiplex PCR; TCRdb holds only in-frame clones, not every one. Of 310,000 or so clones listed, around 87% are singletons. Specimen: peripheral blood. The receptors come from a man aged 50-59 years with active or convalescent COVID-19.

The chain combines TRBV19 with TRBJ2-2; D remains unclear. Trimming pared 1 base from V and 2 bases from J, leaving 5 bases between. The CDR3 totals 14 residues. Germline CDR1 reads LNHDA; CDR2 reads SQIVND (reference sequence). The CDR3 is CASSIVINTGELFF. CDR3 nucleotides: TGTGCCAGTAGTATAGTTATTAACACCGGGGAGCTGTTTTTT.

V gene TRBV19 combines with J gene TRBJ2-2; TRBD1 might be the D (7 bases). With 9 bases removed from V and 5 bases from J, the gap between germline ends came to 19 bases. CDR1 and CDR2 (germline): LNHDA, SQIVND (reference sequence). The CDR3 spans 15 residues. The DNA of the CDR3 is TGTGCCAGCAGACTAAGGGGGCGGGATACCGGGGAGCTGTTTTTT. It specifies CASRLRGRDTGELFF.

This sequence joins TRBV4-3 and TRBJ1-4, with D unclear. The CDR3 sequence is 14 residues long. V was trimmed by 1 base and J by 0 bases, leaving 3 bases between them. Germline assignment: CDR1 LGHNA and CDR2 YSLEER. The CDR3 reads CASSQVSTNEKLFF. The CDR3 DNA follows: TGCGCCAGCAGCCAAGTCTCAACTAATGAAAAACTGTTTTTT.

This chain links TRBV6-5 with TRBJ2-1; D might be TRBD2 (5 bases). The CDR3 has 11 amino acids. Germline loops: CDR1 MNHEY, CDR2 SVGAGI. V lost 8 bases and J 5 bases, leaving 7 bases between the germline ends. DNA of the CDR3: TGTGCCAGCGGGAGAAACAATGAGCAGTTCTTC. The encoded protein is CASGRNNEQFF.

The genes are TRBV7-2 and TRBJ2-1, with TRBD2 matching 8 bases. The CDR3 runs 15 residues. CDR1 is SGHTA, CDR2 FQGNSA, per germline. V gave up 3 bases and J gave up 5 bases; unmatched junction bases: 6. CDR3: CASSLVAGIHNEQFF. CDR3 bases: TGTGCCAGCAGCTTGGTAGCGGGAATACACAATGAGCAGTTCTTC.

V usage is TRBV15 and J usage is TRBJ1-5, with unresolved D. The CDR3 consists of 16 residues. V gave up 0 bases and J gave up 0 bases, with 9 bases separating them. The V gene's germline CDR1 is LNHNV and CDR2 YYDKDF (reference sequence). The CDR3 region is CATSREGKYSNQPQHF. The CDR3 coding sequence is TGTGCCACCAGCAGAGAGGGCAAGTATAGCAATCAGCCCCAGCATTTT.

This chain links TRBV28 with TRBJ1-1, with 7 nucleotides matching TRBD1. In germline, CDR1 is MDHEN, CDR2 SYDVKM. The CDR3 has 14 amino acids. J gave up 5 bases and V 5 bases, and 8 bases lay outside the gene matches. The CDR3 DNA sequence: TGTGCCAGCAGTAACTCTCCACAGGGGACTGAAGCTTTCTTT. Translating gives CASSNSPQGTEAFF.

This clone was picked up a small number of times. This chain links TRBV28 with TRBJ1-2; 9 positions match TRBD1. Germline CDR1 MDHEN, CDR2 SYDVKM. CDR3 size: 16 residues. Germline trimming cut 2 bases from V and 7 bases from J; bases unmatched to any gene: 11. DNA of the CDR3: TGTGCCAGCAGTTTAGGGGACAGGGCGGGGAGCGGTGGCTACACCTTC. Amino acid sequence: CASSLGDRAGSGGYTF.

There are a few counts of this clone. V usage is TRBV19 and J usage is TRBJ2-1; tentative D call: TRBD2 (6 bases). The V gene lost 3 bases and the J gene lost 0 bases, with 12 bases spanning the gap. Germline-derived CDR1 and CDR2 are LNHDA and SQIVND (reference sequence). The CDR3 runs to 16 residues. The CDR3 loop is CASSIMAGSSYNEQFF. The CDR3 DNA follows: TGTGCCAGTAGTATTATGGCGGGGAGCTCCTACAATGAGCAGTTCTTC.

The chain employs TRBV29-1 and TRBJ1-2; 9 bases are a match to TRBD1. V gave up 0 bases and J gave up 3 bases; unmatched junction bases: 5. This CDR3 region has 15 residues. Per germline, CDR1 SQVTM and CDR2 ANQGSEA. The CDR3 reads CSVEDPGTGHYGYTF. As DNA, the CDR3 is TGCAGCGTTGAAGACCCCGGGACAGGGCACTATGGCTACACCTTC.

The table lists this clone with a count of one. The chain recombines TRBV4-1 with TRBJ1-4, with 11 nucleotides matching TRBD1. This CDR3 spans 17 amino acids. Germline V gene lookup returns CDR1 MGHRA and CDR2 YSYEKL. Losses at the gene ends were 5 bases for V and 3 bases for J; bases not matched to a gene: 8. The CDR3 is CASSFRTGGYSNEKLFF. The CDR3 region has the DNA TGCGCCAGCAGCTTTAGGACAGGGGGCTACTCTAATGAAAAACTGTTTTTT.